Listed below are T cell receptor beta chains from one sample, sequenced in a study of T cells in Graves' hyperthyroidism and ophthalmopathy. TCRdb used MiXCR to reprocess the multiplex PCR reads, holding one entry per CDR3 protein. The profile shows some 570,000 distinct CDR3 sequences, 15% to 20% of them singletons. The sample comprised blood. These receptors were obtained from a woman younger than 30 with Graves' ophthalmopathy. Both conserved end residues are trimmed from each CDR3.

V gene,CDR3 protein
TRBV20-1,SAPRGGRGARSNQPQH
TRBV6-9,ASTGDRENTIY
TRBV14,ASSQGSGFGETQY
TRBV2,ATDRVGRPISPLH
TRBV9,ASSVDRDRGENQPQH
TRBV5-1,ASSFQGQGSTEAF
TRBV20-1,SARQEMNTEAF
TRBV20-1,SANSGTSVQETQY
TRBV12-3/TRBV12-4,ASSFGPRTGLRKLF
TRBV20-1,SGRGTDEQY
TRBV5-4,ASSSTPMEPQH
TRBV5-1,ASSLGGPPDTQY
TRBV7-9,ASSLRQDTEAF